This TCR beta chain stems from a study of blood T cell repertoires in COVID-19. V was clipped by 2 bases and J by 7 bases, with 5 bases between them. Germline CDR1 is MNHEY and CDR2 is SVGAGI. CDR3 length: 11 amino acids. Profiling relied on immunoSEQ multiplex PCR, and the TCRdb table lists in-frame clones only, not all of them. The sample yields 200,000 to 300,000 clones, roughly 88% seen once. The chain joins TRBV6-5 to TRBJ2-5; D is undetermined. Sequenced input: peripheral blood. The receptor's source is a human donor in a cohort sampled during active COVID-19. CDR3 sequence: CASSYQMTQYF. The CDR3 nucleotides read TGTGCCAGCAGTTACCAGATGACCCAGTACTTC.